These T cell receptor beta chains were read from a single sample in a study of blood T cell repertoires in COVID-19. The protocol was immunoSEQ multiplex PCR, while the TCRdb copy is restricted to in-frame clones and leaves out a portion. Of 150,000 to 200,000 clones in the sample, around nine tenths were seen once. The sequenced sample was peripheral blood. These TCRs come from a man aged 60 to 75 with COVID-19, enrolled during active disease. Each CDR3 is given with its conserved first and last residue. D genes are given only for firm matches. Size values are once, few and many counts, or a class for expanded clones, and some rows have none.

>.|13|TRBV6-5|.|TRBJ2-2
TGTGCCAGTCTTACAGGGAAAAGCGGGGAGCTGTTTTTT
CASLTGKSGELFF
>once|16|TRBV19|.|TRBJ2-3
TGTGCCAGCTCCTTTAGGGGGCTAGCGACCACAGATACGCAGTATTTT
CASSFRGLATTDTQYF
>.|14|TRBV19|.|TRBJ1-2
TGTGCCAGTAATCTCTCCGGAGGGAACTATGGCTACACCTTC
CASNLSGGNYGYTF
>once|16|TRBV7-8|.|TRBJ2-3
TGTGCCAGCAGCTTAGGCCCCCAGCGGAGCACAGATACGCAGTATTTT
CASSLGPQRSTDTQYF
>.|15|TRBV19|TRBD2|TRBJ2-3
TGTGCCAGTAGTCGGGCTAGCGGGACCACAGATACGCAGTATTTT
CASSRASGTTDTQYF
>.|14|TRBV3-1/TRBV3-2|.|TRBJ1-4
TGTGCCAGCGGGCGACGGCAGGGTGGAGAAAAACTGTTTTTT
CASGRRQGGEKLFF
>once|15|TRBV6-2/TRBV6-3|TRBD1|TRBJ2-5
TGTGCCAGCAGGCCTAGGGGGCTGCTTGTAGAGACCCAGTACTTC
CASRPRGLLVETQYF
>.|12|TRBV6-5|.|TRBJ2-1
TGTGCCAGTGGGGGGACCCGGAATGAGCAGTTCTTC
CASGGTRNEQFF
>.|16|TRBV6-6|TRBD1|TRBJ2-2
TGTGCCAGCAGTTACGGGACAGGGGAGGGTACCGGGGAGCTGTTTTTT
CASSYGTGEGTGELFF
>.|13|TRBV7-9|TRBD1|TRBJ1-1
TGTGCCAGCAGGGGACAGGGGGACACTGAAGCTTTCTTT
CASRGQGDTEAFF
>.|19|TRBV14|TRBD1|TRBJ2-6
TGTGCCAGCAGCCAGAGGACAGGGGGCGGTATTTCCGGGGCCAACGTCCTGACTTTC
CASSQRTGGGISGANVLTF
>few|14|TRBV28|.|TRBJ2-1
TGTGCCAGCAGTAGGGGTTTTACCTACAATGAGCAGTTCTTC
CASSRGFTYNEQFF
>.|14|TRBV5-4|TRBD1|TRBJ1-2
TGTGCCAGCAGTCTCGGACAGGGGGTTTATGGCTACACCTTC
CASSLGQGVYGYTF
>.|17|TRBV28|TRBD1|TRBJ1-2
TGTGCCAGCAGGAAAGACAGGGGGCGCTATTCTAACTATGGCTACACCTTC
CASRKDRGRYSNYGYTF
>.|15|TRBV19|TRBD1|TRBJ1-5
TGTGCCAGTAGTGCGGGACAGTATAGCAATCAGCCCCAGCATTTT
CASSAGQYSNQPQHF
>.|14|TRBV7-2|.|TRBJ1-1
TGTGCCAGCAGCTTAGAGCCGACGGGGACTGAAGCTTTCTTT
CASSLEPTGTEAFF
>.|16|TRBV4-3|TRBD1|TRBJ2-5
TGCGCCAGCAGCCAGGGGACAGCCAACCTTGGGGAGACCCAGTACTTC
CASSQGTANLGETQYF
>.|15|TRBV28|TRBD1|TRBJ1-1
TGTGCCAGCAGTACTCCTGGGACAGGCCACACTGAAGCTTTCTTT
CASSTPGTGHTEAFF
>few|13|TRBV19|.|TRBJ1-4
TGTGCCAGTAGTATGGGGCGGAATGAAAAACTGTTTTTT
CASSMGRNEKLFF
>.|13|TRBV19|.|TRBJ1-3
TGTGCCAGTTCGGGGGAGAGAGGAAACACCATATATTTT
CASSGERGNTIYF
>.|15|TRBV5-1|.|TRBJ1-5
TGCGCCAGCCGCCACGGGACTTTAGAGAGTCAGCCCCAGCATTTT
CASRHGTLESQPQHF
>.|16|TRBV28|.|TRBJ1-1
TGTGCCAGCATCATCCCTCCGGGGAGAGGGAACACTGAAGCTTTCTTT
CASIIPPGRGNTEAFF
>.|17|TRBV18|.|TRBJ2-2
TGTGCCAGCTCACCACCCTCGTTGGGGCGCCTCACCGGGGAGCTGTTTTTT
CASSPPSLGRLTGELFF
>.|13|TRBV6-2/TRBV6-3|.|TRBJ1-5
TGTGCCAGCAGTCCCCCAGGCAATCAGCCCCAGCATTTT
CASSPPGNQPQHF
>.|15|TRBV28|TRBD1|TRBJ1-2
TGTGCCAGCAGCATTACAGGGGCTGGGGGAACAGGCTACACCTTC
CASSITGAGGTGYTF
>few|13|TRBV7-9|.|TRBJ2-7
TGTGCCAGCAGCCGGGTTTCTGGCTACGAGCAGTACTTC
CASSRVSGYEQYF
>.|13|TRBV7-8|TRBD2|TRBJ2-7
TGTGCCAGCAGCTTCGGGACTACAGCCGAGCAGTACTTC
CASSFGTTAEQYF
>few|18|TRBV6-6|.|TRBJ1-6
TGTGCCAGCAGTCGGCCACAGGGATCTGGGGTTTATAATTCACCCCTCCACTTT
CASSRPQGSGVYNSPLHF
>.|14|TRBV18|.|TRBJ2-5
TGTGCCAGCTCACCAATACAAGACCAAGAGACCCAGTACTTC
CASSPIQDQETQYF
>.|13|TRBV6-2/TRBV6-3|.|TRBJ2-3
TGTGCCAGCAGTTTGAGCTTCGCAGATACGCAGTATTTT
CASSLSFADTQYF
>.|12|TRBV2|TRBD1|TRBJ2-5
TGTGCCAGCGGGACAGGGTGGGAGACCCAGTACTTC
CASGTGWETQYF
>.|15|TRBV6-5|.|TRBJ1-1
TGTGCCAGCAGTTACTACAGGGCAATGAGCACTGAAGCTTTCTTT
CASSYYRAMSTEAFF
>.|14|TRBV2|TRBD1|TRBJ1-4
TGTGCCAGCAGTGTCGGGACAGCTGGAGAAAAACTGTTTTTT
CASSVGTAGEKLFF
>.|14|TRBV28|.|TRBJ2-1
TGTGCCAGCAGTGAGGGGGGGCAGTTTGATGAGCAGTTCTTC
CASSEGGQFDEQFF
>.|13|TRBV12-3/TRBV12-4|.|TRBJ2-1
TGTGCCAGCAGTGTCGGGGTAGCCGGGGAGCAGTTCTTC
CASSVGVAGEQFF
>.|15|TRBV6-1|.|TRBJ2-1
TGTGCCAGCAGTGAAGTAATCGGCTCCTACAATGAGCAGTTCTTC
CASSEVIGSYNEQFF
>once|14|TRBV2|.|TRBJ2-1
TGTGCCAGCAGTGAGATGTCGCGGGACAATGAGCAGTTCTTC
CASSEMSRDNEQFF
>few|15|TRBV6-5|.|TRBJ2-6
TGTGCCAGCAGCAAGGGGACATCTGGGGCCAACGTCCTGACTTTC
CASSKGTSGANVLTF
>.|14|TRBV7-2|.|TRBJ2-5
TGTGCCAGTCATCAGGGGCCAGCCCAAGAGACCCAGTACTTC
CASHQGPAQETQYF
>.|14|TRBV6-5|TRBD1|TRBJ1-1
TGTGCCAGCAGTCTACAGGGGGCGTCCACTGAAGCTTTCTTT
CASSLQGASTEAFF